This TCR beta chain was documented in a study of human T cells and chemical hapten exposure listed by TCRdb under 2021. About the study as a whole: Libraries were combined into a pool for sequencing, and differences in TCR yield between samples came mainly from small differences in library volumes within the pool. Each blood RNA sample was used to sequence both TCR alpha and TCR beta chains. Peripheral blood TCR repertoire changes were tracked in vivo in alopecia patients during primary and secondary sensitization to the hapten diphenylcyclopropenone (DPC).

The CDR3 runs 13 amino acids, cysteine and phenylalanine included. Of the read, only the CDR3 DNA is kept; its 39 bases are in frame from base 1. Trimming at the junction amounts to 5 bases on V and 4 bases on J, and the germline ends lie 11 bases apart. The CDR1 and CDR2 encoded by the germline V gene are SGHAT and FQNNGV. The label giving this sample's time point can be read as: healthy volunteer bleed at 2 weeks. Total RNA was extracted from unfractionated whole blood collected in Tempus Blood RNA tubes. As TCR sequencing controls, about 5 healthy volunteers were used, with blood taken at day 0, 2 weeks and 6 weeks. Concerning this clonotype itself: The antigen it recognizes is unknown. One base away there is no much larger clone; base qualities are not given.

Study-wide conclusions, independent of this receptor: No change with DPC sensitization was found in the number of TCRs above 1 in 1000 frequency, and no evidence of global repertoire structure alterations was found. After repeated subsampling, changes were observed in the strength of the expansion versus patch-test correlation and in the threshold at which the correlation became significant.

The library was built by means of RACE. The reads were generated on a NextSeq 500. During library preparation, unique molecular identifiers were attached to individual cDNA molecules so that TCRs could be counted in a quantitative, reproducible way. As for the original processing: A median of roughly 98,000 TCRs per sample was observed, with a range of about 23,224 to 690,600. The Decombinator software suite was used to annotate the V, J and CDR3 of the TCR reads. For PS versus PT1 abundance plots, all samples were subsampled to the same number of TCRs (28,000). TCRs were defined as expanded if absent before sensitization and observed at least eight times at the 2-week time point. TCRdb reprocessing: public reads trimmed at Q25 with fastp, clones called with MiXCR, in-frame beta chains kept. Each CDR3 protein gets just one entry, which takes the most common genes and DNA from the rows behind it. The V and J calls follow TCRdb's processing rather than the paper's. The sample includes approximately 90,000 distinct CDR3 sequences, with about 10% observed a single time. Of the sample, approximately 2.9% falls within the top ten clones.

This sequence uses TRBV11-2 and TRBJ1-1; TRBD1 is a possible D gene, resting on 5 matching bases. This TCR was recovered from a female donor in good health. Some clones in this sample may be carry-over from other donors' samples. The sequenced material came from whole blood. This receptor has the CDR3 CASSPPGTTEAFF. The DNA sequence is as follows: TGTGCCAGCAGCCCCCCGGGGACCACTGAAGCTTTCTTT. This CDR3, with the reference TRBV11-2 and TRBJ1-1 proteins standing in past its ends, gives the full variable domain EAGVAQSPRYKIIEKRQSVAFWCNPISGHATLYWYQQILGQGPKLLIQFQNNGVVDDSQLPKDRFSAERLKGVDSTLKIQPAKLEDSAVYLCASSPPGTTEAFFGQGTRLTVV.